The 13 T cell receptor beta chains below all came from one sample that was sequenced in a study of tumor and adjacent non-tumor tissue in lung cancer (dated by TCRdb to 2016 to 2019). Preparation of the library involved multiplex PCR. The run used an Illumina HiSeq 2500. TCRbeta libraries were constructed through three rounds of nested PCR with primers (Table S4) according to protocols adapted from ARM-PCR. TCRdb reprocessed the public reads (quality trimming at Q25 with fastp, clone calling with MiXCR) and kept in-frame beta chains. CDR3 protein sequences are deduplicated, and each keeps its most common genes and DNA. Recorded for this sample are roughly 70,000 distinct CDR3 sequences; around three quarters of them occurred a single time. Roughly 27% of the sample comes from the top ten. Bulk unsorted tissue served as the source for RNA extraction, and RNA quality was assessed using a NanoDrop ND-1000 and an Agilent 2100.

Sequencing was performed on lung tumor tissue. These receptors came from a man aged 60 to 69 with non-small cell lung cancer.

In the case of this clonotype: The junction departs from the called germline gene at one end, perhaps through a read error. The chain is built from TRBV6-5 and TRBJ1-2, with D unclear. Germline values: CDR1 MNHEY, CDR2 SVGAGI. The CDR3 runs 12 residues. The CDR3 is CASSRGAYGYTF. CDR3 sequence (DNA): TGTGCAAGCAGCCGCGGAGCCTATGGCTACACCTTC.

Comment on this clonotype: The junction shows a germline mismatch at one end, possibly a read error. The chain carries TRBV5-4 and TRBJ1-6; 7 bases agree with TRBD1. The CDR3 is 14 residues long. CDR1 and CDR2 (germline): SGHNT, YYREEE (reference sequence). CDR3: CVSSTQGRNSPLHF. As DNA, the CDR3 is TGTGTCAGCAGCACACAGGGGAGGAATTCACCCCTCCACTTT.

Ten or more counts support this clonotype. The chain employs TRBV28 and TRBJ2-7; 7 nucleotides match TRBD2. J lost 3 bases, V lost 8 bases, and 10 bases had no gene match. There are 14 residues in the CDR3. Germline CDR1 reads MDHEN; CDR2 reads SYDVKM. The CDR3 nucleotides read TGTGCCAGCCAGTTGCGGGGACTATTCTACGAGCAGTACTTC. Residues: CASQLRGLFYEQYF.

About this clonotype: The final CDR3 position lacks the conserved phenylalanine or tryptophan, pointing to a likely read error. V is TRBV5-6 and J is TRBJ2-1; D is unresolved. CDR3 length: 15 amino acids. The germline V gene has CDR1 SGHDT and CDR2 YYEEEE. Trimming took 2 bases from V and 6 from J, leaving 15 bases between them. CDR3 sequence: CASSFDTSGFNEQFL. The CDR3 DNA reads as TGTGCCAGCAGCTTCGACACCTCTGGCTTCAATGAGCAGTTCCTC.

The V call is TRBV6-1, the J call TRBJ1-3; no reliable D call. This CDR3 spans 15 amino acids. Between the trimmed V and J ends, which lost 3 bases and 8 bases, there was a span of 17 bases. Germline loops: CDR1 MNHNS, CDR2 SASEGT. CDR3 sequence: CASSDYSLSEHTIYF. The DNA for the CDR3 is TGTGCCAGCAGTGATTACTCCCTCTCTGAACACACCATATATTTT.

Points on this clonotype: Relative to the germline gene, one junction end is altered; a read error may explain this. This chain connects TRBV5-1 to TRBJ1-1; D is uncertain. This CDR3 region has 15 residues. Germline V gene data show CDR1 as SGHRS and CDR2 as YFSETQ. In nucleotides, the CDR3 is TGCGCCAGCAACTTGGCCGCAGGAGAATGGACTGAAGTTTTCTTT. This codes for CASNLAAGEWTEVFF.

The rearrangement joins TRBV7-8 to TRBJ2-5; D is unclear. V was shortened by 9 bases and J by 4 bases, with 21 bases between the two germline ends. The germline V gene has CDR1 SGHVS and CDR2 FQNEAQ. CDR3 length: 15 residues. The chain's CDR3 is CASSLRDSCRETQYF. The CDR3 coding sequence is TGTGCCAGTAGCCTTAGAGATTCCTGTCGAGAGACCCAGTACTTC.

This clonotype was seen once. Here the CDR3 omits its conserved ending phenylalanine or tryptophan, so a read error is the likely source. The V and J genes are TRBV6-5 and TRBJ2-7; unclear D gene. The length of the CDR3 is 14 residues. The V gene's germline CDR1 is MNHEY and CDR2 SVGAGI. The CDR3, as DNA: TGTGCCAACAGTCGGGCCGCCTTCTCCTACGAGCAGTACTCC. Protein: CANSRAAFSYEQYS.

The J gene is TRBJ1-5, the V gene TRBV6-1, with a possible D match to TRBD1 (6 bases). Trimming shortened V by 3 bases and J by 13 bases, and 25 bases separated the two germline ends. The CDR3 runs 16 residues. The germline CDR1 and CDR2 sequences are MNHNS and SASEGT. CDR3 DNA sequence: TGTGCCAGCAGTGATATTGAAGGCAGGGGCAATCAGGCACAGCATTTT. The encoded protein is CASSDIEGRGNQAQHF.

The chain recombines TRBV5-4 with TRBJ2-7; unclear D gene. Trimming left V 5 bases short and J 4 bases short, with 7 bases between. This CDR3 contains 11 residues. Germline V lookup: CDR1 SGHNT, CDR2 YYREEE (reference sequence). CDR3 in amino acids: CASSLDYEQYF. CDR3 sequence (DNA): TGTGCCAGCAGTCTGGATTACGAGCAGTACTTC.

With respect to this clonotype: Here the CDR3 omits its conserved ending phenylalanine or tryptophan, so a read error is the likely source. J is TRBJ2-3 and V is TRBV29-1; no clear D. This CDR3 region has 10 residues. The germline CDR1 and CDR2 sequences are SQVTM and ANQGSEA. The DNA for the CDR3 is TGTAGTGGTGGTGGAGATACGCAGTATCTT. Translated: CSGGGDTQYL.

This clonotype appeared a single time. One end of the junction varies from germline; a read error may be responsible. The rearrangement links TRBV11-3 to TRBJ2-2; 10 nucleotides agree with TRBD1. Per germline, CDR1 SGHNT and CDR2 YENEEA. CDR3 size: 16 residues. Here the CDR3 reads CDNSLPRTGGTGELFF. DNA for the CDR3: TGTGACAACAGCTTGCCTCGGACAGGGGGAACCGGGGAACTGTTTTTT.

Worth noting for this clonotype: In this CDR3 the conserved last residue, phenylalanine or tryptophan, is missing, so a read error is likely. V usage is TRBV20-1 and J usage is TRBJ2-3, with D possibly TRBD2 on 5 matching bases. This CDR3 is built from 13 residues. Germline loops: CDR1 DFQATT, CDR2 SNEGSKA (reference sequence). The CDR3 DNA reads as TGTAGTACTAGATCGCTCAACACAGATACGCAGTATCTT. It specifies CSTRSLNTDTQYL.